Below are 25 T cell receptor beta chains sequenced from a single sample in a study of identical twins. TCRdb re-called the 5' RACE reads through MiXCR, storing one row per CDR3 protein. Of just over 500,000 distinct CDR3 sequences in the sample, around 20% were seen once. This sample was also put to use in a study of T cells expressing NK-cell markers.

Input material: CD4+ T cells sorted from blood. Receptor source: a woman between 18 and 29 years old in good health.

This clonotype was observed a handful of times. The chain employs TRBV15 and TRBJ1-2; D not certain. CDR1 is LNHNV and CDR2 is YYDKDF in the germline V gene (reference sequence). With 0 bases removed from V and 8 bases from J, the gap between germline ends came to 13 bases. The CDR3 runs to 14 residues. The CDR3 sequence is CATSRDRKTQGYTF. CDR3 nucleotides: TGTGCCACCAGCAGAGATCGGAAAACACAGGGCTACACCTTC. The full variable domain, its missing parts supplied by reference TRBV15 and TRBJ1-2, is DAMVIQNPRYQVTQFGKPVTLSCSQTLNHNVMYWYQQKSSQAPKLLFHYYDKDFNNEADTPDNFQSRRPNTSFCFLDIRSPGLGDTAMYLCATSRDRKTQGYTFGSGTRLTVV.

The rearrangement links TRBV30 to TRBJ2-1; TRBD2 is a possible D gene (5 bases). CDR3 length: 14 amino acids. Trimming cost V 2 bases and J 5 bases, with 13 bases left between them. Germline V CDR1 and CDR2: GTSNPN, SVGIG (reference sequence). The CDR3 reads CAWSPASRDNEQFF. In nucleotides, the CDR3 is TGTGCCTGGAGTCCGGCTAGCCGAGACAATGAGCAGTTCTTC. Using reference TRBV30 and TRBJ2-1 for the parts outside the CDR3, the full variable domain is SQTIHQWPATLVQPVGSPLSLECTVEGTSNPNLYWYRQAAGRGLQLLFYSVGIGQISSEVPQNLSASRPQDRQFILSSKKLLLSDSGFYLCAWSPASRDNEQFFGPGTRLTVL.

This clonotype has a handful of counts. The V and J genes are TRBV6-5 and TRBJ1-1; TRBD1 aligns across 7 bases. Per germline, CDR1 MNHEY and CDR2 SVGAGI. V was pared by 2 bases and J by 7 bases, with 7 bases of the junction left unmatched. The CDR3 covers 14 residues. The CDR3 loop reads CASSYQGTEGEAFF. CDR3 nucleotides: TGTGCCAGCAGTTACCAGGGGACAGAAGGTGAAGCTTTCTTT.

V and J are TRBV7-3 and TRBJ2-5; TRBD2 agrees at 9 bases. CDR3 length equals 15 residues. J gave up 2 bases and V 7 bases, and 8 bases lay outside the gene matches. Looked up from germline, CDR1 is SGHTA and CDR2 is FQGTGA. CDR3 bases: TGTGCCAGCACCCTTGGGCTAGCGGGACAAGAGACCCAGTACTTC. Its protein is CASTLGLAGQETQYF.

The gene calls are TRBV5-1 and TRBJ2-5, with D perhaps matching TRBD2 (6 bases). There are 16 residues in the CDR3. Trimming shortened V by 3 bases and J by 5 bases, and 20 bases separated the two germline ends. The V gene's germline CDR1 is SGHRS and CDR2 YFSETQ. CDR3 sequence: CASSSTLGGVGETQYF. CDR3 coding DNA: TGCGCCAGCAGCTCGACCCTTGGCGGGGTCGGTGAGACCCAGTACTTC.

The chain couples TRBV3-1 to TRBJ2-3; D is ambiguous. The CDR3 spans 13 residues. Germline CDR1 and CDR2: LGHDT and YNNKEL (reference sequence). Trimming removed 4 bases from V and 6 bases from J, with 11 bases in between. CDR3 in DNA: TGTGCCAGCAGCCCCTTCGGGTGGGATACGCAGTATTTT. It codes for CASSPFGWDTQYF.

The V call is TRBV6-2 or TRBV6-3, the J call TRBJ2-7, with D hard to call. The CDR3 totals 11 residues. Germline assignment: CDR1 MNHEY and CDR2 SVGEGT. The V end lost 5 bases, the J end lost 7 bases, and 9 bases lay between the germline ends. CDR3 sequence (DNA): TGTGCCAGCAGTCACCTACAAGAGCAGTACTTC. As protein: CASSHLQEQYF.

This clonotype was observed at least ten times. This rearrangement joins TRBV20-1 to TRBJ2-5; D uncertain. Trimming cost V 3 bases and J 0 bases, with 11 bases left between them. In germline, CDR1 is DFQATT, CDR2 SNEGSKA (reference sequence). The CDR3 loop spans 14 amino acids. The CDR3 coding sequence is TGCAGTGCTAGCCCAGCCGAGTACCAAGAGACCCAGTACTTC. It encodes CSASPAEYQETQYF.

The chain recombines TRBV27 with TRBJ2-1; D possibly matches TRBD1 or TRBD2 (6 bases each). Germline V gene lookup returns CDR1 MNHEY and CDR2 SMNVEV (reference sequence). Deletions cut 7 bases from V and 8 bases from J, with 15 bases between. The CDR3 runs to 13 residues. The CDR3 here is CASNGRGLDEQFF. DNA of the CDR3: TGTGCCAGCAACGGACGGGGGCTGGATGAGCAGTTCTTC.

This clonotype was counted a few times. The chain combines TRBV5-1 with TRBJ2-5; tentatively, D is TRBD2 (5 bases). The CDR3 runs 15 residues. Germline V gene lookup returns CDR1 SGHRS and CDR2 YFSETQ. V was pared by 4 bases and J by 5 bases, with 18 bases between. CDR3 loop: CASSPRWGETETQYF. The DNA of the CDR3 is TGCGCCAGCAGCCCCAGGTGGGGAGAGACTGAGACCCAGTACTTC.

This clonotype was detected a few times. CDR3 sequence: CASSLRGPIGETQYF. The DNA of the CDR3 is TGTGCCAGCAGCCTCCGGGGACCCATTGGGGAGACCCAGTACTTC. The chain couples TRBV3-1 to TRBJ2-5, with D possibly being TRBD1 or TRBD2 (5 bases each). The CDR3 is 15 amino acids. Germline CDR1 is LGHDT and CDR2 is YNNKEL (reference sequence). The V end was cut by 4 bases, the J end by 5 bases, with 17 bases between.

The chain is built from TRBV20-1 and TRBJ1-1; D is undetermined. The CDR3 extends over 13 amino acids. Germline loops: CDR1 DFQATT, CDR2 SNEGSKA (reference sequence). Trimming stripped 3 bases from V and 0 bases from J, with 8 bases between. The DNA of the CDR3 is TGCAGTGCTAGCCAGAATTTGAACACTGAAGCTTTCTTT. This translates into CSASQNLNTEAFF.

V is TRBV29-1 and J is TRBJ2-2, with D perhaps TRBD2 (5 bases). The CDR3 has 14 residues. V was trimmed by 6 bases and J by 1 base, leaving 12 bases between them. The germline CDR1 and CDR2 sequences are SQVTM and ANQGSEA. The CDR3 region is CSVRKRENTGELFF. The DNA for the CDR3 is TGCAGCGTGAGGAAACGGGAGAACACCGGGGAGCTGTTTTTT.

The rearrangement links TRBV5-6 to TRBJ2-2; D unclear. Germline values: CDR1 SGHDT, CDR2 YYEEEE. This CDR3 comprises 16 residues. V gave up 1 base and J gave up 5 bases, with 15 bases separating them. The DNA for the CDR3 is TGTGCCAGCAGCTTGAGACCCAATACCCTTACCGGGGAGCTGTTTTTT. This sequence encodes CASSLRPNTLTGELFF.

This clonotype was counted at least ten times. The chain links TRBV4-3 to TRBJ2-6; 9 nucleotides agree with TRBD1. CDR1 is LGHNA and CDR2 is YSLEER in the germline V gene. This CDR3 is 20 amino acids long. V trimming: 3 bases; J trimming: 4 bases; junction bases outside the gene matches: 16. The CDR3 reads CASSHVLPGQGLLGANVLTF. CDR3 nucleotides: TGCGCCAGCAGCCATGTACTTCCGGGACAGGGCCTTCTCGGGGCCAACGTCCTGACTTTC.

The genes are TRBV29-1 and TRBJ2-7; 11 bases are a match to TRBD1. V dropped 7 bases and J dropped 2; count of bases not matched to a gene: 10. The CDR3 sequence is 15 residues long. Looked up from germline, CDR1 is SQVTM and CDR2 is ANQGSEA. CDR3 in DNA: TGCAGCGCCAGGCGGGGACAGGGGGATACCTACGAGCAGTACTTC. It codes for CSARRGQGDTYEQYF.

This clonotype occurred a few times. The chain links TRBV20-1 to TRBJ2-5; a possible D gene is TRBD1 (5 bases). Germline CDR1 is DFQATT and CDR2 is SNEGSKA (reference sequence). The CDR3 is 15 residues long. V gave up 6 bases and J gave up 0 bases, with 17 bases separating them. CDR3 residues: CSAKGFGPYQETQYF. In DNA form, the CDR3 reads TGCAGTGCCAAGGGGTTTGGGCCGTACCAAGAGACCCAGTACTTC.

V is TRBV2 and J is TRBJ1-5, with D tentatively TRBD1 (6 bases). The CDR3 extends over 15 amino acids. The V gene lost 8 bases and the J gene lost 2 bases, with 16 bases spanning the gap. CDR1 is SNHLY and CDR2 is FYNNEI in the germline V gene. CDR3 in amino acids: CASGLQGLGNQPQHF. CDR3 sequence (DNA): TGTGCCAGCGGACTACAGGGACTTGGCAATCAGCCCCAGCATTTT.

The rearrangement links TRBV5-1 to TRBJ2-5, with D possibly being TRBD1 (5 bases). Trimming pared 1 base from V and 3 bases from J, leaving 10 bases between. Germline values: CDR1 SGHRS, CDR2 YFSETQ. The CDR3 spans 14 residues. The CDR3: CASSLITGKETQYF. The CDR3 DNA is TGCGCCAGCAGCTTGATTACAGGAAAAGAGACCCAGTACTTC.

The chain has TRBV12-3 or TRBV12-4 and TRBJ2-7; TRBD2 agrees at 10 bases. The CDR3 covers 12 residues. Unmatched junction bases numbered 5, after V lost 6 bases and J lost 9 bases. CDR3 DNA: TGTGCCAGCAGCCTCAGGACTAGCGGGCAGTACTTC. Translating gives CASSLRTSGQYF.

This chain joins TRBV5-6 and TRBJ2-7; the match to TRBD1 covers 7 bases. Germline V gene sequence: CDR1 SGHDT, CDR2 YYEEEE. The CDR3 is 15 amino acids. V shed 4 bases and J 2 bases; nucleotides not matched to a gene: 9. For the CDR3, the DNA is TGTGCCAGCAGCATAATACAGGGGCGCGCCTACGAGCAGTACTTC. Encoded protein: CASSIIQGRAYEQYF.

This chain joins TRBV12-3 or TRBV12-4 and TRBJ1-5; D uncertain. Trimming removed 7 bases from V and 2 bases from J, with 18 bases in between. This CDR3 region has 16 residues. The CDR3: CASKTLAQRRNQPQHF. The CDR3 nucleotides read TGTGCCAGCAAAACCCTGGCTCAGCGTCGCAATCAGCCCCAGCATTTT.

CDR3 loop: CASFPTGTSGANVLTF. CDR3 DNA: TGTGCCAGCTTTCCGACAGGAACCTCTGGGGCCAACGTCCTGACTTTC. The V and J genes are TRBV6-1 and TRBJ2-6; tentatively, D is TRBD1 (6 bases). Germline CDR1 and CDR2: MNHNS and SASEGT. With 8 bases removed from V and 0 bases from J, the gap between germline ends came to 14 bases. The CDR3 is made up of 16 amino acids.

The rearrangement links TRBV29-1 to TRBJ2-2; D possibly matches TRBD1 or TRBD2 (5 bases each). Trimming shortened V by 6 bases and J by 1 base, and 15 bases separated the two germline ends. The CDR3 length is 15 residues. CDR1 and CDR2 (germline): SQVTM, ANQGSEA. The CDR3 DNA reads TGCAGCGTAGGCCGGGACCTGGTGAACACCGGGGAGCTGTTTTTT. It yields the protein CSVGRDLVNTGELFF.

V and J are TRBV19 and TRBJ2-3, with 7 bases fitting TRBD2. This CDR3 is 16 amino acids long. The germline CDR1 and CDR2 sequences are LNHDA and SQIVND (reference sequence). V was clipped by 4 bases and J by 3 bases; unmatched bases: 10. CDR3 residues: CASSSYGGRRTDTQYF. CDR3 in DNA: TGTGCCAGTAGTAGTTACGGGGGGAGAAGGACAGATACGCAGTATTTT.